Each of the 10 T cell receptor beta chains below was sequenced from the same sample in a study of T cell repertoires in cytomegalovirus infection. TCRdb re-called the reads with MiXCR, one entry per CDR3 protein. The sample consists of around 570,000 distinct CDR3 sequences, around 40% of them appearing once. Their target antigens are unknown. Sequencing used cultured PBMCs, obtained from culture after CMV antigen stimulation. These receptors all come from a human donor in good health (CMV status not recorded). Some clones in this sample may be carry-over from other donors' samples.

This clonotype showed up just a few times. V is TRBV5-8 and J is TRBJ1-1, with TRBD1 matching 7 bases. The germline gives CDR1 SGHTS, CDR2 YDEGEE. The ends lost 4 bases at V and 0 bases at J; junction bases unmatched: 6. The CDR3 loop spans 15 amino acids. The CDR3 region has the DNA TGTGCCAGCAGCGGAGAGGGACAGTTGAACACTGAAGCTTTCTTT. Protein product: CASSGEGQLNTEAFF.

The rearrangement joins TRBV9 to TRBJ2-7; D is possibly TRBD2 (6 bases). Between the trimmed V and J ends, which lost 4 bases and 4 bases, there was a span of 12 bases. The CDR3 is 13 residues long. Germline assignment: CDR1 SGDLS and CDR2 YYNGEE. CDR3: CASSKGGGYEQYF. The DNA of the CDR3 is TGTGCCAGCAGCAAAGGAGGAGGGTACGAGCAGTACTTC.

The V call is TRBV29-1, the J call TRBJ2-3; D may match TRBD1 or TRBD2 (6 bases each). Germline V gene data show CDR1 as SQVTM and CDR2 as ANQGSEA. The germline V and J ends were trimmed by 6 bases and 6 bases, with 16 bases remaining between them. This CDR3 is built from 13 residues. This CDR3 reads CSVGGLGADTQYF. The CDR3 DNA reads TGCAGCGTGGGGGGCCTTGGTGCTGATACGCAGTATTTT.

The chain uses TRBV7-2 and TRBJ2-5; 7 bases fit TRBD2. With 1 base clipped from V and 5 bases from J, the junction kept 34 bases outside the gene matches. Per the germline V gene, CDR1 is SGHTA and CDR2 is FQGNSA. The CDR3 length is 24 residues. This CDR3 reads CASSLVVAGEVGGHLAVVRETQYF. In DNA form, the CDR3 reads TGTGCCAGCAGCTTAGTTGTCGCGGGAGAAGTTGGGGGTCATCTGGCAGTTGTGCGGGAGACCCAGTACTTC.

The rearrangement uses TRBV6-2 or TRBV6-3 and TRBJ2-3; perhaps TRBD2 as D (5 bases). The germline CDR1 and CDR2 sequences are MNHEY and SVGEGT. The ends were cut back, 3 bases at V and 0 bases at J, with 10 bases in the middle. The CDR3 extends over 15 amino acids. For the CDR3, the DNA is TGTGCCAGCAGTTATGTCGGCGGGAGCACAGATACGCAGTATTTT. Protein: CASSYVGGSTDTQYF.

This clonotype has at least ten counts. The rearrangement uses TRBV7-2 and TRBJ2-7, with 7 bases that match TRBD1. Germline assignment: CDR1 SGHTA and CDR2 FQGNSA. CDR3 length: 15 amino acids. The trim removed 5 bases at V and 6 bases at J, leaving 13 bases unmatched. The CDR3 sequence is CASSPSGGVLVEQYF. The CDR3, as DNA: TGTGCCAGCAGCCCTTCAGGGGGTGTTTTGGTCGAGCAGTACTTC.

The chain links TRBV29-1 to TRBJ2-2; D perhaps matches TRBD2 (6 bases). Trimming took 1 base from V and 7 from J, leaving 19 bases between them. CDR3 length equals 16 residues. Germline V gene sequence: CDR1 SQVTM, CDR2 ANQGSEA. The CDR3 DNA is TGCAGCGTTGAAGCCGGGACGGGGGACGAGGTCGGGGAGCTGTTTTTT. Its protein product is CSVEAGTGDEVGELFF.

The rearrangement links TRBV7-9 to TRBJ2-7; D is unresolved. V dropped 1 base and J dropped 4 bases, with 11 bases sitting between them. CDR3 length: 14 amino acids. CDR1 and CDR2 (germline): SEHNR, FQNEAQ (reference sequence). The CDR3 reads CASSLEPTSYEQYF. DNA of the CDR3: TGTGCCAGCAGCTTAGAACCGACGAGTTACGAGCAGTACTTC. The whole variable domain, filled in from reference TRBV7-9 and TRBJ2-7, reads DTGVSQNPRHKITKRGQNVTFRCDPISEHNRLYWYRQTLGQGPEFLTYFQNEAQLEKSRLLSDRFSAERPKGSFSTLEIQRTEQGDSAMYLCASSLEPTSYEQYFGPGTRLTVT.

The chain has TRBV6-2 or TRBV6-3 and TRBJ1-5; the match to TRBD1 covers 7 bases. Trimming took 2 bases from V and 6 from J; bases not matched to a gene: 7. This CDR3 contains 15 residues. Germline CDR1 reads MNHEY; CDR2 reads SVGEGT. The CDR3 here is CASSYTGVLIQPQHF. The CDR3 DNA is TGTGCCAGCAGTTACACAGGGGTTTTAATTCAGCCCCAGCATTTT.

This clonotype was seen a handful of times. This sequence joins TRBV6-5 and TRBJ1-1; 11 bases line up with TRBD1. The CDR3 is 15 amino acids. V trimming: 1 base; J trimming: 5 bases; junction bases outside the gene matches: 3. The V gene's germline CDR1 is MNHEY and CDR2 SVGAGI. CDR3 in DNA: TGTGCCAGCAGTTACTATGGGACAGGGGGGACTGAAGCTTTCTTT. Its translation is CASSYYGTGGTEAFF.